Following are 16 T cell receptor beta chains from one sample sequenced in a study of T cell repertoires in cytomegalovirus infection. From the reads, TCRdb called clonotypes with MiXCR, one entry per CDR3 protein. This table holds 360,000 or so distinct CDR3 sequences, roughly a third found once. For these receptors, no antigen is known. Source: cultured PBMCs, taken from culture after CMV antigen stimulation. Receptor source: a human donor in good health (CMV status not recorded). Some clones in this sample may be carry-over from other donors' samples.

The CDR3 reads CASSLGDGGAFF. The CDR3 DNA reads TGTGCCAGCAGCTTAGGTGACGGTGGAGCTTTCTTT. The rearrangement links TRBV11-2 to TRBJ1-1; D is ambiguous. This CDR3 has 12 residues. CDR1 is SGHAT, CDR2 FQNNGV, per germline. Trimming removed 1 base from V and 10 bases from J, with 10 bases in between.

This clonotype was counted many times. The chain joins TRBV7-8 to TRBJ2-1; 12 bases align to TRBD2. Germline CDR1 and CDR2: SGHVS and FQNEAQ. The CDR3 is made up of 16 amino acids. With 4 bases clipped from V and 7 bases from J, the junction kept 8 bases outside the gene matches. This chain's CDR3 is CASSSRLAGAWNEQFF. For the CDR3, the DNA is TGTGCCAGCAGCTCCAGACTAGCGGGAGCGTGGAATGAGCAGTTCTTC.

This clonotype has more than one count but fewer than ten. CDR3 sequence: CASSESSSVQTQYF. CDR3 bases: TGCGCCAGCAGTGAGTCGAGTAGCGTACAGACCCAGTACTTC. The rearrangement links TRBV10-2 to TRBJ2-5; tentatively, D is TRBD2 (5 bases). The germline V and J ends were trimmed by 0 bases and 6 bases, with 11 bases remaining between them. CDR1 and CDR2 from the germline V gene are WSHSY and SAAADI. The CDR3 has 14 residues.

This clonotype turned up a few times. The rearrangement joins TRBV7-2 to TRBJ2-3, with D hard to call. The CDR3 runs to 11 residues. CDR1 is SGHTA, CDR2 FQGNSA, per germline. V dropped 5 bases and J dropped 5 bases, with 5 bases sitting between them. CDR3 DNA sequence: TGTGCCAGCAGCGCCCAAGATACGCAGTATTTT. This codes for CASSAQDTQYF.

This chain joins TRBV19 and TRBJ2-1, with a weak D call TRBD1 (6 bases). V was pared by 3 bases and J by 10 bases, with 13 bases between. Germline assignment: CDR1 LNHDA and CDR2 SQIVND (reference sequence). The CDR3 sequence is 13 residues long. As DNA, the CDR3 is TGTGCCAGTAGTATCCGGGCAGGGGTGGAGCAGTTCTTC. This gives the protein CASSIRAGVEQFF.

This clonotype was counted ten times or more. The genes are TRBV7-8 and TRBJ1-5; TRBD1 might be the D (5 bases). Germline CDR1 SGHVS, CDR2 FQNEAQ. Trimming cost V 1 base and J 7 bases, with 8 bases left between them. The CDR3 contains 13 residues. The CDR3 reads CASSLGRDQPQHF. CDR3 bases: TGTGCCAGCAGCTTAGGTAGGGACCAGCCCCAGCATTTT.

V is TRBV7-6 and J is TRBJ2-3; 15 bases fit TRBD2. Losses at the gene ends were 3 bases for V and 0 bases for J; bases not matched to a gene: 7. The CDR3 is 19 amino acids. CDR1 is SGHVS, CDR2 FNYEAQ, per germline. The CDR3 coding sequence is TGTGCCAGCAGCTTCGGACTAGCGGGAGGGCCCGGGAGCACAGATACGCAGTATTTT. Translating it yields CASSFGLAGGPGSTDTQYF.

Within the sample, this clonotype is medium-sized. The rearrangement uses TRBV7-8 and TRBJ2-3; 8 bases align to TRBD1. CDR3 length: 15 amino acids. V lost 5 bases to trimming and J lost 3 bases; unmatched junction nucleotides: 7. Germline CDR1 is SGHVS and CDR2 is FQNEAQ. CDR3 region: CASSGAGGWTDTQYF. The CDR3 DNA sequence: TGTGCCAGCAGCGGGGCAGGGGGCTGGACAGATACGCAGTATTTT.

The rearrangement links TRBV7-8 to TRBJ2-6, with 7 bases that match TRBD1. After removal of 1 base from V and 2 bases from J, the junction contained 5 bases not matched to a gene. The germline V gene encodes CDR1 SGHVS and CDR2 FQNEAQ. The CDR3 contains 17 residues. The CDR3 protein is CASSLVQGWAGANVLTF. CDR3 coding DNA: TGTGCCAGCAGCTTAGTACAGGGGTGGGCTGGGGCCAACGTCCTGACTTTC.

The CDR3 loop reads CASSLPQGLLTDTQYF. Here the CDR3 DNA reads TGTGCCAGCAGCTTACCACAGGGACTTTTAACAGATACGCAGTATTTT. The J gene is TRBJ2-3, the V gene TRBV7-9, with D perhaps assigned TRBD1 or TRBD2 (6 bases each). Germline-derived CDR1 and CDR2 are SEHNR and FQNEAQ (reference sequence). V lost 2 bases to trimming and J lost 3 bases, with 15 bases between them. The CDR3 has 16 amino acids.

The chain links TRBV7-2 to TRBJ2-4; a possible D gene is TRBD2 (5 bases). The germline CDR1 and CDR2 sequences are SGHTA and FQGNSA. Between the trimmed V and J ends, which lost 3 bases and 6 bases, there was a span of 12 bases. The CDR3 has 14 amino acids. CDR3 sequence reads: CASSFVEGLNIQYF. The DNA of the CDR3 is TGTGCCAGCAGCTTCGTTGAGGGATTAAACATTCAGTACTTC.

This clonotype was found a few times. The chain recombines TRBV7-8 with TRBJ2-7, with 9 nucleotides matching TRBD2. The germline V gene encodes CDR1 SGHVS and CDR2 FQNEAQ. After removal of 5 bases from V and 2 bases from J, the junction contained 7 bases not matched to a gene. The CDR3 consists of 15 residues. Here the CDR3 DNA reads TGTGCCAGCAGCATAGATAGCGGGAGCCCCTACGAGCAGTACTTC. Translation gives CASSIDSGSPYEQYF.

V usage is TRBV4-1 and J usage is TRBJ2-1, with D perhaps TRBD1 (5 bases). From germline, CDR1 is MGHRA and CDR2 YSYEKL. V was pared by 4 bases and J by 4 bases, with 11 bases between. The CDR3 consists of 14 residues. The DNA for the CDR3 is TGCGCCAGCAGCCTAATAAGACAGTACAATGAGCAGTTCTTC. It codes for CASSLIRQYNEQFF.

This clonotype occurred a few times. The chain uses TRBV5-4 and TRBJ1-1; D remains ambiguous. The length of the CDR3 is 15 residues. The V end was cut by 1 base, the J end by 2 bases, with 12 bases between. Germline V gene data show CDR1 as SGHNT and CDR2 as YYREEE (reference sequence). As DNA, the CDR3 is TGTGCCAGCAGCTTGAGGCTCGCCTTTAACACTGAAGCTTTCTTT. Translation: CASSLRLAFNTEAFF.

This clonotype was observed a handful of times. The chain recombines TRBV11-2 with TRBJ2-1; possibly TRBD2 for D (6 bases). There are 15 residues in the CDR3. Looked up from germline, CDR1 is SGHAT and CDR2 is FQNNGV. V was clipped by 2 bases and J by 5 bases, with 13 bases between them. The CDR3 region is CASSLRRGLHNEQFF. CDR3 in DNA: TGTGCCAGCAGCTTACGGAGGGGCCTGCACAATGAGCAGTTCTTC.

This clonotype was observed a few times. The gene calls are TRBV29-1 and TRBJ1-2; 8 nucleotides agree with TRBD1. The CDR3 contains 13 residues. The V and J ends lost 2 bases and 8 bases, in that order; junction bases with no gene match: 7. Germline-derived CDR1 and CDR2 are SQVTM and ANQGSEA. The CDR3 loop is CSVENTGGWGYTF. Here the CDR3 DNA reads TGCAGCGTTGAAAATACAGGGGGTTGGGGCTACACCTTC.